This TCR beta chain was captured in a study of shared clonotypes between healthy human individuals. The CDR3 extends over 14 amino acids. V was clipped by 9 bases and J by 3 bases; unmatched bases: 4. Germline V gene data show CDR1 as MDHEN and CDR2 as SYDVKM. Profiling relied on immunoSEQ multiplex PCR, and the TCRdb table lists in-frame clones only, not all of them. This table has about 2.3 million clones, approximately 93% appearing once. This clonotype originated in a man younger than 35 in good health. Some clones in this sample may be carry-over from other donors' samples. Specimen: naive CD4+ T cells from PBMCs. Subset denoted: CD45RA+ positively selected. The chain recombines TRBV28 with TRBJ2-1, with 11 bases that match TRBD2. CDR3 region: CASRLAGFYNEQFF. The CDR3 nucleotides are TGTGCCAGTCGACTAGCGGGATTCTACAATGAGCAGTTCTTC.